This T cell receptor (beta chain) was sequenced for a study of regulatory T cells in long-lasting Graves disease. In germline, CDR1 is WSHSY, CDR2 SAAADI. The CDR3 has 15 residues. Trimming cost V 1 base and J 0 bases; bases outside gene matches: 1. Time point given: newly diagnosed GD, antithyroid drugs for less than 3 months. Preparation of the TCR library used RNA extracted from PBMCs. Under American Thyroid Association guidelines, Graves' disease was diagnosed. Libraries of TCR beta came from iRepertoire HTBI primers plus Arm-PCR of CDR3 regions. TCRdb ran MiXCR on the multiplex PCR reads and lists one entry per CDR3 protein. The sample carries about 540,000 distinct CDR3 sequences, roughly 13% recorded once. These data were also filed under a second study, of T cells in Graves' hyperthyroidism and ophthalmopathy. That paper notes: Diagnostic assessment was based on clinical symptoms, serum thyroxine and TRAb, thyroid ultrasound and orbital computed tomography.

Sample: peripheral blood mononuclear cells (PBMCs), taken at new diagnosis, from a patient treated with antithyroid drugs. The receptor was derived from a young man with Graves disease. The genes are TRBV10-2 and TRBJ2-3; 7 bases match TRBD2. CDR3 sequence: CASSEWGGSTDTQYF. CDR3 nucleotide sequence: TGCGCCAGCAGTGAGTGGGGGGGAAGCACAGATACGCAGTATTTT.